This T cell receptor (beta chain) stems from a study of T cell responses to AZD1222 COVID-19 vaccine listed by TCRdb under 2021. A note on the overall study: AZD1222 recipients with second doses at about 4 weeks or about 12 weeks were pooled, because spike-specific TCR depth and breadth did not differ between schedules. TCR sequencing was performed for 230 to 250 trial participants, of whom 200 to 210 were given two doses of AZD1222 and roughly 25 were given two doses of MenACWY control vaccine. Enrollment into the trials was organized by age into subgroups of 18-55, 56-69 and 70-plus years, and those subgroups contained around 150, 28 and 57 TCR-sequenced participants, respectively. General conclusions and limits of the study: Reportedly, close to half of the unique spike-specific TCRs recognized epitopes lying outside the regions that are mutated in the B.1.351 and B.1.1.7 variants. After two AZD1222 doses, both the breadth and the depth of spike-specific TCRs were significantly higher than at day 0 and than in MenACWY recipients. Conclusions about previously exposed vaccinees were limited because only six AZD1222 recipients were SARS-CoV-2 seropositive at baseline. Participants were mostly white British, with more females than males. The authors suggested clonal diversity may have been underestimated. In the small 56-69-year group, the increase in depth fell short of significance, most likely because of low power. The whole spike protein was spanned by vaccine-associated CD4 TCRs, and dominant responses were seen in regions 160-218 and 743-854. No day 14 peak-response samples were available, so repertoires were characterized only after the peak T cell response.

The CDR3 regions of human TCRbeta chains were analyzed by immunosequencing. The authors' pipeline ran thus. Repertoire TCRs were checked for matches against a reference library of SARS-CoV-2-specific TCRs that had been generated using the MIRA antigen-specificity platform. Breadth meant the fraction of unique TCRs that were SARS-CoV-2-associated, whereas depth meant the fraction of total T cells that were SARS-CoV-2-associated. Each spike-specific TCR was assigned to its reactive spike region and to a CD4 or CD8 class using the MIRA data. Log10-transformed breadth and depth values were compared by one-way ANOVA with Sidak's multiple comparisons tests. TCRdb limited this immuneACCESS table to in-frame rearrangements with V and J called. A share of clones is missing; checked studies link under half to unresolved V genes, and the rest is unexplained. The DNA was the basis for D and trimming; V, J and clone size are from that table. The sample includes fewer than 200,000 clones, with 92% observed a single time. Over 1% of the sample belongs to the ten largest clones.

The sample's time point label, in plain terms: baseline before first vaccination. The vaccinee samples were drawn from two UK trials, COV001 and COV002, one of which was a single-blind randomized controlled phase 2/3 trial testing AZD1222 (ChAdOx1 nCoV-19) in healthy adults. For TCRbeta chain sequencing, PBMC samples were collected from trial participants at day 0 and at day 28 after the second dose. As regards this clone: The clone's antigen remains unknown. No quality values exist for individual bases; no much larger clone is one base distant.

The germline V gene provides CDR1 KGHDR and CDR2 SFDVKD. Measured from the cysteine to the phenylalanine, the CDR3 is 14 residues long. Only the CDR3 region is kept as DNA, spanning 42 bases read in frame from base 1. The V end loses 4 bases and the J end loses 5 bases, and a stretch of 14 bases separates them. The chain joins TRBV24-1 to TRBJ2-7; the D gene is perhaps TRBD1, on 6 matching bases. This clonotype originated in an adult in good health. The material sequenced was peripheral blood, taken on day 0 of AZD1222 vaccination. The CDR3 protein: CATSEGVRGHEQYF. At the DNA level, the sequence is TGTGCCACCAGTGAAGGGGTCAGGGGACACGAGCAGTACTTC.